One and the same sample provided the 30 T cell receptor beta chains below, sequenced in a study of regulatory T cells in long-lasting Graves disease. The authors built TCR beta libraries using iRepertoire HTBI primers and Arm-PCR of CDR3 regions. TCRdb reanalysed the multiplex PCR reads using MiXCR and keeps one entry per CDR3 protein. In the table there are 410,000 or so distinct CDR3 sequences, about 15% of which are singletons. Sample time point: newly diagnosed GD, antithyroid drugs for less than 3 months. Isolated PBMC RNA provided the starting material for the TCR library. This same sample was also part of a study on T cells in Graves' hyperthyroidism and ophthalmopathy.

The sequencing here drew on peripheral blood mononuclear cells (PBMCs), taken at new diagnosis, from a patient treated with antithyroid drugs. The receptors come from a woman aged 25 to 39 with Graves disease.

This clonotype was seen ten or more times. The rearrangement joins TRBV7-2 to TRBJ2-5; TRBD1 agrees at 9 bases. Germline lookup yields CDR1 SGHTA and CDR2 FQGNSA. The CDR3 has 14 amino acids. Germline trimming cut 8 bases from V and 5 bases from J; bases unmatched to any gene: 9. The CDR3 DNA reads TGTGCCAGCGGACCCGGGACAGGGCGGGAGACCCAGTACTTC. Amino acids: CASGPGTGRETQYF.

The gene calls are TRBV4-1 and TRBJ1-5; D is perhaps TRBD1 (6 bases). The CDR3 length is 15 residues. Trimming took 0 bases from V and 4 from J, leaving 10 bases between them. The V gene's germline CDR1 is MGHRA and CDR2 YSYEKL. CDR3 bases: TGCGCCAGCAGCCAAGATCAGCAGGGGAATCAGCCCCAGCATTTT. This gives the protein CASSQDQQGNQPQHF.

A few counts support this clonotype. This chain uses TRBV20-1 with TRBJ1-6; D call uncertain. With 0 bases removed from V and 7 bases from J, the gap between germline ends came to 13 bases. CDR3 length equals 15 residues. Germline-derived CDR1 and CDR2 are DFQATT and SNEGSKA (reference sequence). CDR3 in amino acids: CSARDIGRRNSPLHF. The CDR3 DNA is TGCAGTGCTAGAGATATCGGCAGGCGAAATTCACCCCTCCACTTT.

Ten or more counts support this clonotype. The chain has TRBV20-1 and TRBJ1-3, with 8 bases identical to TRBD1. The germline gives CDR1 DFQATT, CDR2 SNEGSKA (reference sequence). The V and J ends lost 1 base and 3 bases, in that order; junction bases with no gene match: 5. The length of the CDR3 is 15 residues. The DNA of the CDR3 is TGCAGTGCTAGAGCTCCAGGGGGCTTTGGAAACACCATATATTTT. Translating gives CSARAPGGFGNTIYF.

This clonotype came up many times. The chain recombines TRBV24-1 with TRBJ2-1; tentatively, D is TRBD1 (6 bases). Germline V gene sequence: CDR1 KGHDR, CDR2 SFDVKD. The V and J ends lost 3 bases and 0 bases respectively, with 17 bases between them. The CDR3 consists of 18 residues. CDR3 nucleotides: TGTGCCACCAGTGATCGAAAGACAGGCCTTTTCTCCTACAATGAGCAGTTCTTC. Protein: CATSDRKTGLFSYNEQFF.

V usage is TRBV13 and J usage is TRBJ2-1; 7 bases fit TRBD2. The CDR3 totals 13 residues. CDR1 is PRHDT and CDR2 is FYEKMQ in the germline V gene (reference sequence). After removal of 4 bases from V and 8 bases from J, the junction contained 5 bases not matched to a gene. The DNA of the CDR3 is TGTGCCAGCAGCTCGGGGAGGGCCGATGAGCAGTTCTTC. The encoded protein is CASSSGRADEQFF. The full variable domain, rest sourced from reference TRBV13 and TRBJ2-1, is AAGVIQSPRHLIKEKRETATLKCYPIPRHDTVYWYQQGPGQDPQFLISFYEKMQSDKGSIPDRFSAQQFSDYHSELNMSSLELGDSALYFCASSSGRADEQFFGPGTRLTVL.

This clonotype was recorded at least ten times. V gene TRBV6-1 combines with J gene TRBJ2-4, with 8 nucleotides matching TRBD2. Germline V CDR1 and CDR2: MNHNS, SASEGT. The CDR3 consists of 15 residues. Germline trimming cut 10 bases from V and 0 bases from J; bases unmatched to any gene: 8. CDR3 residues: CATTSGTLAKNIQYF. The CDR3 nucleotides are TGTGCCACCACTAGCGGAACGCTAGCCAAAAACATTCAGTACTTC.

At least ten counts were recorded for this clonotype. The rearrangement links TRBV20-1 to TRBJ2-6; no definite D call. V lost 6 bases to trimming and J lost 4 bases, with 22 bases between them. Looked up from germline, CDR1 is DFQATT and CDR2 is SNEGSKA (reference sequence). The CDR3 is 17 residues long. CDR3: CSAFPLRRAVGANVLTF. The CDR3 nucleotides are TGCAGTGCATTCCCCTTAAGACGGGCGGTCGGGGCCAACGTCCTGACTTTC.

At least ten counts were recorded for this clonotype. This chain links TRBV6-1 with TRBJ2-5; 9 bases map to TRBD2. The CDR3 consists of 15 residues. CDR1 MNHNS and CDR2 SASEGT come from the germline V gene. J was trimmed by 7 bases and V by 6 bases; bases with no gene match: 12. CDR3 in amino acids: CASRLAGGLSRTQYF. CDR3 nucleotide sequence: TGTGCCAGCAGACTAGCGGGCGGGTTATCTCGGACCCAGTACTTC.

For the CDR3, the DNA is TGTGCCAGCAGCCAGCTGGTCAGGGATCCCCAGTACTTC. Translating it yields CASSQLVRDPQYF. The V call is TRBV14, the J call TRBJ2-5; a possible D gene is TRBD1 (5 bases). The V gene's germline CDR1 is SGHDN and CDR2 FVKESK. V gave up 3 bases and J gave up 9 bases, with 14 bases separating them. This CDR3 contains 13 residues.

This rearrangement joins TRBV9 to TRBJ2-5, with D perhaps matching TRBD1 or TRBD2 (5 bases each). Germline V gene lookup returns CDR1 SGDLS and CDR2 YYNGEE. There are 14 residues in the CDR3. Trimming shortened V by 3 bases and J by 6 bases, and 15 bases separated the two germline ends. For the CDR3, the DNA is TGTGCCAGCAGCGGGAGAGGGGTTGGGAAGACCCAGTACTTC. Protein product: CASSGRGVGKTQYF.

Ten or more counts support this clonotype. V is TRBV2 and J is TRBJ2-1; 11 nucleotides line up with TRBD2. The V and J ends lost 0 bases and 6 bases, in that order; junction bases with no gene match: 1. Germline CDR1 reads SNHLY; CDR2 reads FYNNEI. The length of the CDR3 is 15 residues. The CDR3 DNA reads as TGTGCCAGCAGTGAAGCGACTAGCGGGACCAATGAGCAGTTCTTC. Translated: CASSEATSGTNEQFF.

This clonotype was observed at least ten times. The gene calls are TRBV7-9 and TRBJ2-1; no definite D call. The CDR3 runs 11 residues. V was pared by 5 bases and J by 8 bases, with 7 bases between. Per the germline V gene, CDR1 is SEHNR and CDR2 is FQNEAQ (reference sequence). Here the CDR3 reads CASSQGYEQFF. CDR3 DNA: TGTGCCAGCAGCCAAGGGTATGAGCAGTTCTTC.

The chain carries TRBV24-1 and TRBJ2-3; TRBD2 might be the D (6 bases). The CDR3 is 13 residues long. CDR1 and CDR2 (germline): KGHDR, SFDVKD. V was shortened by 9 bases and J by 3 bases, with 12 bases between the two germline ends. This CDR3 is CATEPSETDTQYF. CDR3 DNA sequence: TGTGCCACCGAACCTAGCGAGACAGATACGCAGTATTTT.

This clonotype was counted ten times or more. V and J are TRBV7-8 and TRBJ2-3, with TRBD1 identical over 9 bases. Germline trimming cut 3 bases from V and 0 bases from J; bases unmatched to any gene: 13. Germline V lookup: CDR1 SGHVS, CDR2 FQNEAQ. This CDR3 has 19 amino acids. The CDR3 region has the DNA TGTGCCAGCAGCTTCCGGGACAGGGCCCTTAAATCTAGCACAGATACGCAGTATTTT. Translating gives CASSFRDRALKSSTDTQYF.

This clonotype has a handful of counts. The DNA of the CDR3 is TGCGCCAGCAGCCATCCGACAGGGGAGGATACGCAGTATTTT. This codes for CASSHPTGEDTQYF. The V call is TRBV4-1, the J call TRBJ2-3; 8 bases fit TRBD1. This CDR3 contains 14 residues. The J segment lost 6 bases and the V segment lost 3 bases, leaving 5 bases of the junction unmatched. Germline values: CDR1 MGHRA, CDR2 YSYEKL.

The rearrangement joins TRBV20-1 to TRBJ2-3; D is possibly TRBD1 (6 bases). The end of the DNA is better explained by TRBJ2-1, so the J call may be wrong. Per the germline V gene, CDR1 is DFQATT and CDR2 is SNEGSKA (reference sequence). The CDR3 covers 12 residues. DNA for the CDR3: TGCAGTGCTAACAGACAGGCAAATGAGCAGTTCTTC. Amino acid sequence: CSANRQANEQFF.

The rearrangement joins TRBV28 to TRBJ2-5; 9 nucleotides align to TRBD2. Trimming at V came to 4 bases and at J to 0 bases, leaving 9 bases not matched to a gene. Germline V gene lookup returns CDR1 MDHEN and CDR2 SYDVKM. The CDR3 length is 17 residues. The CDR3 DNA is TGTGCCAGCAGTTCCAGCGGGGGGCAGGCGAACCAAGAGACCCAGTACTTC. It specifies CASSSSGGQANQETQYF.

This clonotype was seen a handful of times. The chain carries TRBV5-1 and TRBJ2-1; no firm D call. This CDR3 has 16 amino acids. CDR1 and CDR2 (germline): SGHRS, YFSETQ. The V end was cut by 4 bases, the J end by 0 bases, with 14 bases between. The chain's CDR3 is CASSERAASSYNEQFF. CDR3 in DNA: TGCGCCAGCAGCGAAAGAGCCGCAAGCTCCTACAATGAGCAGTTCTTC.

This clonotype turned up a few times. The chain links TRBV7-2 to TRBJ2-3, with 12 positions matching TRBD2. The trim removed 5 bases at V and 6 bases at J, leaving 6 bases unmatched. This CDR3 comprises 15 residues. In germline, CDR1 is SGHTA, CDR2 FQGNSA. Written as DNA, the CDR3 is TGTGCCAGCAGCCCCCCTAGCGGGGGGGGGGATACGCAGTATTTT. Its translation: CASSPPSGGGDTQYF. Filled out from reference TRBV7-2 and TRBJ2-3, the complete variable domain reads GAGVSQSPSNKVTEKGKDVELRCDPISGHTALYWYRQSLGQGLEFLIYFQGNSAPDKSGLPSDRFSAERTGGSVSTLTIQRTQQEDSAVYLCASSPPSGGGDTQYFGPGTRLTVL.

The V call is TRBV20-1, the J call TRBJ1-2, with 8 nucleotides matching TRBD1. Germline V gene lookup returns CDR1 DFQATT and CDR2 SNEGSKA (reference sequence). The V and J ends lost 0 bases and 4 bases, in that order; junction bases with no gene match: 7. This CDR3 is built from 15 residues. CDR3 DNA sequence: TGCAGTGCTAGAGATTTAGGACAGGGCGTCTATGGCTACACCTTC. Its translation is CSARDLGQGVYGYTF.

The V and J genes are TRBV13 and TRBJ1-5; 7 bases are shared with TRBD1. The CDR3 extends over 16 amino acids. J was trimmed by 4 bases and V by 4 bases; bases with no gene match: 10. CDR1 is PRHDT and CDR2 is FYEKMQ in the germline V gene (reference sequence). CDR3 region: CASSSPVGQSNQPQHF. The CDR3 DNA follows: TGTGCCAGCAGCTCGCCGGTGGGACAGAGTAATCAGCCCCAGCATTTT.

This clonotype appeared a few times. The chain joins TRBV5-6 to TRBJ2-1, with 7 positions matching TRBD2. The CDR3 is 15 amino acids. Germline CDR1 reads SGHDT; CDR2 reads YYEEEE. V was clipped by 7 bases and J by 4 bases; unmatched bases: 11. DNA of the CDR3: TGTGCCAGCGTATTTGGGGGAGGGACTTACAATGAGCAGTTCTTC. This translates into CASVFGGGTYNEQFF.

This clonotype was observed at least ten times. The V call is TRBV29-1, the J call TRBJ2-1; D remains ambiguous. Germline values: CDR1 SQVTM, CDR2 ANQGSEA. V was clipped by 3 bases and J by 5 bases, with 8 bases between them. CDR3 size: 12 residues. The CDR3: CSVDNRNNEQFF. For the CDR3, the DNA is TGCAGCGTTGACAACAGAAACAATGAGCAGTTCTTC.

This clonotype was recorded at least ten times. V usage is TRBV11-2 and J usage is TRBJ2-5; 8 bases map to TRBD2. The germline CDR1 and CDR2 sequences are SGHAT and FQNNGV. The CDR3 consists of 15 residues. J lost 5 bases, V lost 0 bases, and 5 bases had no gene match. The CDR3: CASSLESGRGETQYF. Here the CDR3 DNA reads TGTGCCAGCAGCTTAGAGTCCGGGAGGGGGGAGACCCAGTACTTC.

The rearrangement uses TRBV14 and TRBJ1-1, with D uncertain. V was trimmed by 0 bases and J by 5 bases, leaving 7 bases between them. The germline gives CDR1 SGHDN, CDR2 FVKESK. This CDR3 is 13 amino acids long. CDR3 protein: CASSQEARTEAFF. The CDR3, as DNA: TGTGCCAGCAGCCAAGAGGCGAGAACTGAAGCTTTCTTT.

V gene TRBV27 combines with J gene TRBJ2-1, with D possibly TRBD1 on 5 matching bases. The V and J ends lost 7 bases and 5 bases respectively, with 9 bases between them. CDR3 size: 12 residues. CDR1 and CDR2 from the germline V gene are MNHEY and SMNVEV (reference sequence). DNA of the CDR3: TGTGCCAGCACTGGGGCCCACAATGAGCAGTTCTTC. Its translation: CASTGAHNEQFF.

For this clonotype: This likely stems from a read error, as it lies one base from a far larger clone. The CDR3 loop reads CASSREQVHETQYF. The CDR3, as DNA: TGTGCCAGCAGCCGAGAACAGGTCCACGAGACCCAGTACTTC. The J gene is TRBJ2-1, the V gene TRBV11-3; a weak D match, TRBD1 (5 bases). The J call may be wrong; the DNA end is better matched by TRBJ2-5. The germline V gene encodes CDR1 SGHNT and CDR2 YENEEA. This CDR3 has 14 residues.

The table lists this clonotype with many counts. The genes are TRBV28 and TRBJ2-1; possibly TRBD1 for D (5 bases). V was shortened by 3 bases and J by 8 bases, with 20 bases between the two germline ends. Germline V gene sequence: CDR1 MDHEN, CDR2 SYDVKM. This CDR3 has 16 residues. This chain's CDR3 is CASSFGQGLMDDEQFF. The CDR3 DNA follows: TGTGCCAGCAGTTTCGGGCAGGGCCTTATGGATGATGAGCAGTTCTTC.

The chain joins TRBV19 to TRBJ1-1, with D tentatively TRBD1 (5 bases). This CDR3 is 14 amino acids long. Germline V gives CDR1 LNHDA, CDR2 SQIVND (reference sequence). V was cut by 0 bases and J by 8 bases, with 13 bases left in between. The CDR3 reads CASSIDAREREAFF. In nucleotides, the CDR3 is TGTGCCAGTAGTATAGATGCCAGGGAGCGAGAAGCTTTCTTT. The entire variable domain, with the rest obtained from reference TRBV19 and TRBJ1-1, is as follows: DGGITQSPKYLFRKEGQNVTLSCEQNLNHDAMYWYRQDPGQGLRLIYYSQIVNDFQKGDIAEGYSVSREKKESFPLTVTSAQKNPTAFYLCASSIDAREREAFFGQGTRLTVV.